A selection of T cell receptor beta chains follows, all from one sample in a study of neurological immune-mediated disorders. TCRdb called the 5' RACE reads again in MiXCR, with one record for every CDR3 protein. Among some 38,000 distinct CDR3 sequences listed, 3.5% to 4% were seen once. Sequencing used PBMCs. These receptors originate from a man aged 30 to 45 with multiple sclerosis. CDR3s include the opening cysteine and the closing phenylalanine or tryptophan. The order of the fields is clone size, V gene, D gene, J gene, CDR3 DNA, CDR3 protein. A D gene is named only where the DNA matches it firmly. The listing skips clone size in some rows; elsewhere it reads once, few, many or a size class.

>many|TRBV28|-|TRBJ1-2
TGTGCCAGCAGTTCGCGAGGCGGGGTGAACTATGGCTACACCTTC
CASSSRGGVNYGYTF
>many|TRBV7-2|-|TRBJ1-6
TGTGCCAGCAGCTTAGACCGATCACCCCTCCACTTT
CASSLDRSPLHF
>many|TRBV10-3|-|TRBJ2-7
TGTGCCATCAGTGGGGACATCTACGAGCAGTACTTC
CAISGDIYEQYF
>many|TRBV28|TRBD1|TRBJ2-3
TGTGCCAGCAGTTTATTATCAGGGGGCAGAAGCACAGATACGCAGTATTTT
CASSLLSGGRSTDTQYF
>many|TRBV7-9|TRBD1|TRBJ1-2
TGTGCCAGCAGCCTGGACAGGGAGGATGGCTACACCTTC
CASSLDREDGYTF
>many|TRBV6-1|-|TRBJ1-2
TGTGCCAGCAACGAGGGTTCGGCTCGGACAGCCTTTAACTATGGCTACACCTTC
CASNEGSARTAFNYGYTF
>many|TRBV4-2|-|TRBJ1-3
TGTGCCAGCAGCCAAGATCGTGCATCTGGAAACACCATATATTTT
CASSQDRASGNTIYF
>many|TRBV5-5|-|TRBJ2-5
TGTGCCAGCAGGCGTCAGGGTGTAGAGACCCAGTACTTC
CASRRQGVETQYF
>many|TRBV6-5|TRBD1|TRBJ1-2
TGTGCCAGCAGCCGCCCGGACAGGGCTAACTATGGCTACACCTTC
CASSRPDRANYGYTF
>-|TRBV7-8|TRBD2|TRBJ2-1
TGTGCCAGCAGTGCGGGACTAGCGGGGGACAATGAGCAGTTCTTC
CASSAGLAGDNEQFF
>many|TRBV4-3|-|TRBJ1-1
TGCGCCAGCACCAAAGACAGTAGGAACACTGAAGCTTTCTTT
CASTKDSRNTEAFF
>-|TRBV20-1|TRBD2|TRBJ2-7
TGCAGTGCGAGCGGGGGATATTGGTACGAGCAGTACTTC
CSASGGYWYEQYF
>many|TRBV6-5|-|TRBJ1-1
TGTGCCAGCAGTACAGCACAGGAGAACACTGAAGCTTTCTTT
CASSTAQENTEAFF
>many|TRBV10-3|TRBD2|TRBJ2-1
TGTGCCATCACCCGGACTAGCGGGGGGGCCAATGAGCAGTTCTTC
CAITRTSGGANEQFF
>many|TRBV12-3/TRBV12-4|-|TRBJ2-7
TGTGCCAGCAGTTTATATTCGGGGGCCGGCTTGGGCGAGCAGTACTTC
CASSLYSGAGLGEQYF
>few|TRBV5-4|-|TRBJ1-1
TGTGCCAGCAGCTTGGTCGGGGTTGTGAACACTGAAGCTTTCTTT
CASSLVGVVNTEAFF
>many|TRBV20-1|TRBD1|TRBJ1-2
TGCAGTGCAACGACAGGGTCCTATGGCTACACCTTC
CSATTGSYGYTF
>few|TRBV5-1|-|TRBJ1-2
TGCGCCAGCAGCTTGTCCGGTAAAAGCAACTATGGCTACACCTTC
CASSLSGKSNYGYTF
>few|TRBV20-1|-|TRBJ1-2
TGCAGTGCTAGAGCACAGGACCTCCATGGCTACACCTTC
CSARAQDLHGYTF
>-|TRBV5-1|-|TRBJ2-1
TGCGCCAGCAGCCGGGACGGTAGCTCCTACAATGAGCAGTTCTTC
CASSRDGSSYNEQFF
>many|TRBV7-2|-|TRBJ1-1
TGTGCCAGCGTTTTAAAGGCATCAGGAACGGCTTTCTTT
CASVLKASGTAFF
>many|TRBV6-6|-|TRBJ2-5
TGTGCCAGCAGGAACCGGGACAACAACCTAGAGACCCAGTACTTC
CASRNRDNNLETQYF
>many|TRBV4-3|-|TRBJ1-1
TGCGCCAGCAGCCAAGTTCTGTCAGGGAACACTGAAGCTTTCTTT
CASSQVLSGNTEAFF
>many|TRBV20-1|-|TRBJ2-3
TGCAGTGCTGTTTTGGACAGCCCCACAGATACGCAGTATTTT
CSAVLDSPTDTQYF
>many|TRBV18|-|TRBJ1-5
TGTGCCAGCTCACCCGAGACTCACCCGACCCAGCATTTT
CASSPETHPTQHF
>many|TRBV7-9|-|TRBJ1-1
TGTGCCAGCAGCTTCCCCCCTTGGGACACTGAAGCTTTCTTT
CASSFPPWDTEAFF
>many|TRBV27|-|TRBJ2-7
TGTGCCAGCAAACCCGGGAGCTCCTACGAGCAGTACTTC
CASKPGSSYEQYF
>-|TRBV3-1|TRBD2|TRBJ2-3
TGTGCCAGCAGCCTGACGTCGCGGGGGACTACAGATACGCAGTATTTT
CASSLTSRGTTDTQYF
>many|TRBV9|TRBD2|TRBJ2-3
TGTGCCAGCAGCGTAGGGACTAGGCGGGGGTGGAGCACAGATACGCAGTATTTT
CASSVGTRRGWSTDTQYF
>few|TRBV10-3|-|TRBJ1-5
TGTGCCATCAGTGAAGGTAATCAGCCCCAGCATTTT
CAISEGNQPQHF
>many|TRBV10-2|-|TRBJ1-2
TGCGCCAGCAGTCTGAGCGGCTGGGGTAACTATGGCTACACCTTC
CASSLSGWGNYGYTF
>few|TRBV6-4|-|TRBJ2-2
TGTGCCAGCAGTGAGCGAGGGCCCCCCGGGGAGCTGTTTTTT
CASSERGPPGELFF
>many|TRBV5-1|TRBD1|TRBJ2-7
TGCGCCAGCAGCTTGCCCAACAGGGGCGAGCAGTACTTC
CASSLPNRGEQYF
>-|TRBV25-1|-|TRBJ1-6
TGTGCCAGCAGTGATCGGAGCGATTCACCCCTCAACTTT
CASSDRSDSPLNF
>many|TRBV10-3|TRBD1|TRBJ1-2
TGTGCCATCAACAGACAGGGTCCCTATGGCTACACCTTC
CAINRQGPYGYTF
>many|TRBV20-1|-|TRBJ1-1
TGCAGTGCTCCACCGAAGTCCACTGAAGCTTTCTTT
CSAPPKSTEAFF
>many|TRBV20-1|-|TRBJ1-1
TGCAGTGCTAGTCAGGGCACTGAAGCTTTCTTT
CSASQGTEAFF
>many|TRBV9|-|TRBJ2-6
TGTGCCAGCAGCGTAGGGGGGTCTGGGGCCAACGTCCTGACTTTC
CASSVGGSGANVLTF
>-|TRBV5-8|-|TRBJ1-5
TGTGCCAGCAGCCCCTGGACAGAAGGGGGTCAACCCCAGCATTTT
CASSPWTEGGQPQHF
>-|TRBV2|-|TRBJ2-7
TGTGCCAGCAGTGATGCTAAAGGGGTATACGAGCAGTACTTC
CASSDAKGVYEQYF
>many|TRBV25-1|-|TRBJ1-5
TGTGCCAGCACCGAAGGGTATAGCAATCAGCCCCAGCATTTT
CASTEGYSNQPQHF
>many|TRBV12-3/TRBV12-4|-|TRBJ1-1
TGTGCCAGCAGTTTAGTGGGGGGAACTGAAGCTTTCTTT
CASSLVGGTEAFF
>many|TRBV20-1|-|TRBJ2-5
TGCAGTGCCAGACGGGACACCACTTACCAAGAGACCCAGTACTTC
CSARRDTTYQETQYF
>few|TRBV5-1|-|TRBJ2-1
TGCGCCAGCAGCCCTCGGACTACCGGAGTGGATGAGCAGTTCTTC
CASSPRTTGVDEQFF
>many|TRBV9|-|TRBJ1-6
TGTGCCAGCAGTGCAACGGTTGGGGATTCACCCCTCAACTTT
CASSATVGDSPLNF
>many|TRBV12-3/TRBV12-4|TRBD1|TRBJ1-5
TGTGCCAGCAGTCGGACAGGGAACTGGGGTCAGCCCCAGCATTTT
CASSRTGNWGQPQHF
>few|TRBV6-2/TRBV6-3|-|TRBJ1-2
TGTGCCAGCAGCCTGACAGAGGATGGCTACACCTTC
CASSLTEDGYTF
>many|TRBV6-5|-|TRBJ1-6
TGTGCCAGCAGTCAAACAGTTGTGGGGTCACCCCTCCACTTT
CASSQTVVGSPLHF
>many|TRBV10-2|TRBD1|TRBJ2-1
TGCGCCAGCACAGGACAGGGGGGATACAATGAGCAGTTCTTC
CASTGQGGYNEQFF
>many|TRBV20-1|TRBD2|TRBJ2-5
TGCAGTGCTAGAGGAGGGAGCGGGGAAACAGAGACCCAGTACTTC
CSARGGSGETETQYF
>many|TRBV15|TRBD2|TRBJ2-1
TGTGCCACCAGCAGAGATGCGGGGGGGGGAGGTGAGCAGTTCTTC
CATSRDAGGGGEQFF
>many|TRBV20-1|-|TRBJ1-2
TGCAGTGCTAGACAGGGCATTAACTATGGCTACACCTTC
CSARQGINYGYTF
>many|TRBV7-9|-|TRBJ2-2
TGTGCCAGCAGCTCTCCAGGTTTATCCGGGGAGCTGTTTTTT
CASSSPGLSGELFF
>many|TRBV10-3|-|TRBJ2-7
TGTGCCATCAGTGAGATCTCCTACGAGCAGTACTTC
CAISEISYEQYF
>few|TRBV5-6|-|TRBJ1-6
TGTGCCAGCAGTAAGCAGGGGCTGAGAGCTTATAATTCACCCCTCAACTTT
CASSKQGLRAYNSPLNF
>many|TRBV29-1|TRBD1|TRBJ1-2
TGCAGCGTTACGGGACAGCTAAACTATGGCTACACCTTC
CSVTGQLNYGYTF
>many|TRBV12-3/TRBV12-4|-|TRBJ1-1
TGTGCCAGCAGTTGGGCGGCAGGTCAGGGGACTGAAGCTTTCTTT
CASSWAAGQGTEAFF